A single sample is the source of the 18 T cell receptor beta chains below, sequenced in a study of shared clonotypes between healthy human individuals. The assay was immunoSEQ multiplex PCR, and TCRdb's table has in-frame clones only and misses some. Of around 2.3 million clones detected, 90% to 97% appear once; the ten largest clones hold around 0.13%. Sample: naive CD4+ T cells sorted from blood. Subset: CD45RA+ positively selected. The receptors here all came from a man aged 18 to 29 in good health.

The CDR3 DNA follows: TGTGCCAGCAGCCACGGGCTTGCGAACACCGGGGAGCTGTTTTTT. It translates to CASSHGLANTGELFF. The chain carries TRBV7-9 and TRBJ2-2; no reliable D call. Germline V lookup: CDR1 SEHNR, CDR2 FQNEAQ (reference sequence). The CDR3 extends over 15 amino acids. Trimming removed 5 bases at V and 0 bases at J, with 10 bases between.

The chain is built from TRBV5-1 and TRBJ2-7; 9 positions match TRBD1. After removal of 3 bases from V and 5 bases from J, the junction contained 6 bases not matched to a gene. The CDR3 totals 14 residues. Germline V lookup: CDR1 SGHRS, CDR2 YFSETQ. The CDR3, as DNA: TGCGCCAGCAGCTCTCGGACAGGGGTACACGAGCAGTACTTC. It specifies CASSSRTGVHEQYF.

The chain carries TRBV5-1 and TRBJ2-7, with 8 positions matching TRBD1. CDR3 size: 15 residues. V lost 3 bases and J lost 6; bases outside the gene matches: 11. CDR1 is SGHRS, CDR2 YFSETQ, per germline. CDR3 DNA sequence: TGCGCCAGCAGCTGGTCGGACAGGGCTGTAGGCGAGCAGTACTTC. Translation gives CASSWSDRAVGEQYF.

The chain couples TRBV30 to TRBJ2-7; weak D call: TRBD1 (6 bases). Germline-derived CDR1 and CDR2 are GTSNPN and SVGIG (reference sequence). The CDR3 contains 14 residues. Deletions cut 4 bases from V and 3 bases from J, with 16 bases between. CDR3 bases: TGTGCCTGGATACAGGGCCCGCAAAACTACGAGCAGTACTTC. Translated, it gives CAWIQGPQNYEQYF. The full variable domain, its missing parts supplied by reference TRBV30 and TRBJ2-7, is SQTIHQWPATLVQPVGSPLSLECTVEGTSNPNLYWYRQAAGRGLQLLFYSVGIGQISSEVPQNLSASRPQDRQFILSSKKLLLSDSGFYLCAWIQGPQNYEQYFGPGTRLTVT.

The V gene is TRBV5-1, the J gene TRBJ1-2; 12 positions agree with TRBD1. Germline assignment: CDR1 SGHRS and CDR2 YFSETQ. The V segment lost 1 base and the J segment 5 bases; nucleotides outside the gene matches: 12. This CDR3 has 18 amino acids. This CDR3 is CASSLRSGTGGAGYGYTF. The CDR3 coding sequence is TGCGCCAGCAGCTTGAGATCCGGGACAGGGGGCGCAGGGTATGGCTACACCTTC.

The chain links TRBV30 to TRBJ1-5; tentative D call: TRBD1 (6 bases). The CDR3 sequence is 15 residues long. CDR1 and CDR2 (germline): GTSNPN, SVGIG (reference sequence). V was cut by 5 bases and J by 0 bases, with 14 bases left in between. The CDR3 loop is CAWGRGENSNQPQHF. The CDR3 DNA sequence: TGTGCCTGGGGGAGGGGGGAAAATAGCAATCAGCCCCAGCATTTT. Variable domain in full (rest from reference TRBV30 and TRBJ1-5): SQTIHQWPATLVQPVGSPLSLECTVEGTSNPNLYWYRQAAGRGLQLLFYSVGIGQISSEVPQNLSASRPQDRQFILSSKKLLLSDSGFYLCAWGRGENSNQPQHFGDGTRLSIL.

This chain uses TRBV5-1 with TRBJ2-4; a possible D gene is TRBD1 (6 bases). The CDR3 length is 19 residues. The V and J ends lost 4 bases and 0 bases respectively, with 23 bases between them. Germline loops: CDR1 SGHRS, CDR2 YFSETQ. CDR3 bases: TGCGCCAGCAGCCCGGACTCAGGGGCCAATCAATTAGCCAAAAACATTCAGTACTTC. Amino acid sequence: CASSPDSGANQLAKNIQYF.

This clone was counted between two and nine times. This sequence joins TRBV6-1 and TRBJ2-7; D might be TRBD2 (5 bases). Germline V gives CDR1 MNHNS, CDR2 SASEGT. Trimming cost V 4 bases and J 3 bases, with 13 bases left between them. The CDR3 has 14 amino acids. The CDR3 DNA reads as TGTGCCAGCAGTGCCTACTCCGGGATCTACGAGCAGTACTTC. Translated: CASSAYSGIYEQYF.

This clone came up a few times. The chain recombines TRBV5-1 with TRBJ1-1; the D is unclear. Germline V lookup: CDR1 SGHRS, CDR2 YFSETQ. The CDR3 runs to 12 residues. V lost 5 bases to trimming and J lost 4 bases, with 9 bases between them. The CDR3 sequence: CASRPDSTEAFF. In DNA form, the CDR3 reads TGCGCCAGCAGGCCAGATTCCACTGAAGCTTTCTTT. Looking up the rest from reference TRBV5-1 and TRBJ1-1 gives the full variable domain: KAGVTQTPRYLIKTRGQQVTLSCSPISGHRSVSWYQQTPGQGLQFLFEYFSETQRNKGNFPGRFSGRQFSNSRSEMNVSTLELGDSALYLCASRPDSTEAFFGQGTRLTVV.

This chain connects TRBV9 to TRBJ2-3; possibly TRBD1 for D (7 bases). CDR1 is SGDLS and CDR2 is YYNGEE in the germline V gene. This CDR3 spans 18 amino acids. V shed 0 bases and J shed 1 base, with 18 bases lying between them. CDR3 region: CASSVGGGRERGTDTQYF. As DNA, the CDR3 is TGTGCCAGCAGCGTAGGAGGGGGCCGCGAGCGGGGCACAGATACGCAGTATTTT.

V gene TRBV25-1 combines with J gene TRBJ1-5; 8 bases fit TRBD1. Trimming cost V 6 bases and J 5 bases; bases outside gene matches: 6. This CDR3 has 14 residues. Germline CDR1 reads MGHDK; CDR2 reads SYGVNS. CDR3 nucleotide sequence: TGTGCCAGCAGATCAGGGGGCGCTTATCAGCCCCAGCATTTT. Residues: CASRSGGAYQPQHF. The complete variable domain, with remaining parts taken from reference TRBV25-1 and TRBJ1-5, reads EADIYQTPRYLVIGTGKKITLECSQTMGHDKMYWYQQDPGMELHLIHYSYGVNSTEKGDLSSESTVSRIRTEHFPLTLESARPSHTSQYLCASRSGGAYQPQHFGDGTRLSIL.

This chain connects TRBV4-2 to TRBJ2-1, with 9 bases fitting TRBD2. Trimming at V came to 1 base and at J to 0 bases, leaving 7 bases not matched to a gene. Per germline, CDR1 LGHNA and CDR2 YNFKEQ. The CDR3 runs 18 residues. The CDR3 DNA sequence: TGTGCCAGCAGCCAAGGAGCGGGAGGCTTCAGCTCCTACAATGAGCAGTTCTTC. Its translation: CASSQGAGGFSSYNEQFF.

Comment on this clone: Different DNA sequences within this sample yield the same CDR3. Here the CDR3 reads CASSPGTVNSPLHF. The CDR3 DNA is TGTGCCAGCAGCCCCGGGACGGTAAATTCACCCCTCCACTTT. The chain is built from TRBV7-2 and TRBJ1-6, with D maybe TRBD1 (5 bases). This CDR3 is built from 14 residues. Germline-derived CDR1 and CDR2 are SGHTA and FQGNSA. V dropped 5 bases and J dropped 7 bases, with 12 bases sitting between them.

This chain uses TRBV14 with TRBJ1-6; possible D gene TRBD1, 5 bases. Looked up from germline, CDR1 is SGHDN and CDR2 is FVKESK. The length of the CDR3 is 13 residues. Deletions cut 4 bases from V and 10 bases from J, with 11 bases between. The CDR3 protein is CASSRGRDSPLHF. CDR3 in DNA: TGTGCCAGCAGCCGCGGCAGGGACTCACCCCTCCACTTT.

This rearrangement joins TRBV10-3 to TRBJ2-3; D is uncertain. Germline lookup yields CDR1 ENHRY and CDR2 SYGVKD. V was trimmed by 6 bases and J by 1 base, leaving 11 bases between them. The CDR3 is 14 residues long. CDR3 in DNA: TGTGCCATCAGCCCGGTCTCTGGCACAGATACGCAGTATTTT. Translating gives CAISPVSGTDTQYF.

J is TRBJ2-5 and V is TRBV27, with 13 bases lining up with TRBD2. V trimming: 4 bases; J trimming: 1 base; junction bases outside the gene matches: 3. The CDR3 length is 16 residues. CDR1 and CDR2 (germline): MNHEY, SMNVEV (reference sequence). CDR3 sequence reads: CASSSGLAGFQETQYF. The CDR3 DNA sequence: TGTGCCAGCAGTTCGGGACTAGCGGGGTTCCAAGAGACCCAGTACTTC.

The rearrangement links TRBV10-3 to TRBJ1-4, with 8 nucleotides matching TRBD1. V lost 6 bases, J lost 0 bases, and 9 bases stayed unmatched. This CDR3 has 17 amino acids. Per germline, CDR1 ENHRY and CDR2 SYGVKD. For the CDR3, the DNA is TGTGCCATCAGGGGGACAGGAGTAAATGCAACTAATGAAAAACTGTTTTTT. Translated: CAIRGTGVNATNEKLFF.

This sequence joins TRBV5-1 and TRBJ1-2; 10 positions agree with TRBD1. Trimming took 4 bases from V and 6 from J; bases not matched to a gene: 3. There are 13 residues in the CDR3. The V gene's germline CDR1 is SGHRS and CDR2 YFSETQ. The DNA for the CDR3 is TGCGCCAGCAGCGAGGGACAGGGGAATGGCTACACCTTC. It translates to CASSEGQGNGYTF.